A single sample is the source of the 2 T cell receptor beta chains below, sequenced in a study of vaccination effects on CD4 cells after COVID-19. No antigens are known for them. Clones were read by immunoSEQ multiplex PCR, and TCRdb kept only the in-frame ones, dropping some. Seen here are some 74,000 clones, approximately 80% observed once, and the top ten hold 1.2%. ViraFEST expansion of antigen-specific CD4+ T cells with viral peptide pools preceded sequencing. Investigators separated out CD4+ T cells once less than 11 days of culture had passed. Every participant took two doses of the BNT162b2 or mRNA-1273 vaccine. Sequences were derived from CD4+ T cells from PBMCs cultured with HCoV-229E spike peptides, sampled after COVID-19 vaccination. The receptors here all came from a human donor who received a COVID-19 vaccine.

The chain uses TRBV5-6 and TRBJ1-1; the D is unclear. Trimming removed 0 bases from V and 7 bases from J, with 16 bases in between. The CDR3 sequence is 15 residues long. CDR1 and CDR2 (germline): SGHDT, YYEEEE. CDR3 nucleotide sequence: TGTGCCAGCAGCTTGGCCGGGGAAGGTCGCCGTGAAGCTTTCTTT. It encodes CASSLAGEGRREAFF.

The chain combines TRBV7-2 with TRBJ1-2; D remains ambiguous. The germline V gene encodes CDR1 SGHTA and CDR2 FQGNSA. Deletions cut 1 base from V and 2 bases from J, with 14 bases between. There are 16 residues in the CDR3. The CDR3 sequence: CASSLERLTVNYGYTF. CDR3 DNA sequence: TGTGCCAGCAGCTTAGAGAGACTGACGGTGAACTATGGCTACACCTTC.